This T cell receptor beta chain was identified during a study of T cells after yellow fever vaccination. Study summary: Where fractions had low cell numbers, libraries were prepared from them with the SMART-Seq v4 Ultra Low Input RNA kit.

This clonotype was counted between two and nine times. Antigen: not known. 5'RACE template switching generated TCR cDNA, adding a universal primer site and UMIs. TCRdb analysed the 5' RACE reads with MiXCR anew, one entry per CDR3 protein. This table has about 170,000 distinct CDR3 sequences, approximately 6.2% appearing once. The germline V gene encodes CDR1 MGHRA and CDR2 YSYEKL. This CDR3 is 19 amino acids long. Germline trimming cut 1 base from V and 3 bases from J; bases unmatched to any gene: 7. The study, taken as a whole, reports: Though weaker, the secondary response peaked faster, on day 5 versus 15. Clonotypes found in both CD4 and CD8 compartments made up a small share.

Here the sequenced sample was CD4+ T cells sorted from PBMCs, taken on the day of the first yellow fever vaccination. The chain employs TRBV4-1 and TRBJ2-3; 16 bases match TRBD2. The source is a man aged 18 to 30 who received the YFV17D yellow fever vaccine. CDR3 in amino acids: CASSQGGLAGGPWTDTQYF. DNA of the CDR3: TGCGCCAGCAGCCAAGGGGGACTAGCGGGGGGGCCATGGACAGATACGCAGTATTTT.